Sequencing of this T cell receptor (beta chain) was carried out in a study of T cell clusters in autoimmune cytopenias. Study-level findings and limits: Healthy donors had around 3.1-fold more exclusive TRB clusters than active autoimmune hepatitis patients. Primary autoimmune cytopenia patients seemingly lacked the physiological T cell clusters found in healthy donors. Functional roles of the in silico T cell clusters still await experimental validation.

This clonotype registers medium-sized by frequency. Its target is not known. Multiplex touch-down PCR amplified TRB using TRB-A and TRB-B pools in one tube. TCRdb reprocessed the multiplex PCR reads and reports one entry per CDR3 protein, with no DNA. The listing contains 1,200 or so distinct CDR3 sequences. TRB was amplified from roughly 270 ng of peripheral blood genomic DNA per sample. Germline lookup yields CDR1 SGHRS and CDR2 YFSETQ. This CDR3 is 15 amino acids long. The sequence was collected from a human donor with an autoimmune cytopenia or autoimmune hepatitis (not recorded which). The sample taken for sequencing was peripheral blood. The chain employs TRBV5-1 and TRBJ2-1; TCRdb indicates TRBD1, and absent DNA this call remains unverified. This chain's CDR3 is CASSSRTGTYNEQFF.